This section outlines one T cell receptor beta chain sequence together with its context. The sample originates from a study of blood T cell repertoires in COVID-19. Study-level background: Samples came from the United States, Italy and Spain, spanning acute and convalescent COVID-19.

Produced via immunoSEQ multiplex PCR; TCRdb's table is partial and in-frame only. The sample holds 250,000 to 300,000 clones, about 88% seen once. V lost 1 base, J lost 3 bases, and 3 bases stayed unmatched. Germline V lookup: CDR1 LGHNA, CDR2 YSLEER. This CDR3 comprises 16 residues. One Seattle source followed patients from active infection through their disease course. The receptor was isolated from a woman in her thirties with COVID-19, enrolled during active disease. Sequenced material: peripheral blood. This chain joins TRBV4-3 and TRBJ2-3; 11 bases agree with TRBD2. The CDR3 sequence: CASSQVLAGGTDTQYF. For the CDR3, the DNA is TGCGCCAGCAGCCAAGTCCTAGCGGGAGGAACAGATACGCAGTATTTT.